The subject of this entry is one T cell receptor beta chain. Its target is unknown. Method: immunoSEQ multiplex PCR; TCRdb's copy keeps in-frame clones and lacks some. The table has around 43,000 clones, roughly nine tenths seen once. The CDR3 consists of 14 residues. Germline loops: CDR1 SGHDT, CDR2 YYEEEE. V shed 4 bases, J shed 7 bases, and the junction held 11 bases outside the gene matches. The data belong to a study of graft-versus-host responses after intestinal transplantation. Study overall: Transplant types were multivisceral, liver-intestinal, or isolated intestinal. Each patient got anti-thymocyte globulin induction, then tacrolimus and steroids for around three years. Study-wide findings and caveats: Some patients had graft-donor T cell macrochimerism, and their allografts showed high graft-versus-host to host-versus-graft clonal ratios. There was an association between peak levels of circulating GvH clones and early post-transplant HvG declines.

The receptor was isolated from a human patient who received an intestinal transplant, so some T cells may come from the graft donor. The genes are TRBV5-6 and TRBJ2-7; 7 nucleotides align to TRBD1. The sequenced sample was PBMCs, obtained 524 days after transplant. The CDR3 bases are TGTGCCAGCAGCCCGATTTCAGGGGGAGCGGAGCAGTACTTC. Translating it yields CASSPISGGAEQYF. Full variable domain (outside the CDR3, taken from reference TRBV5-6 and TRBJ2-7): DAGVTQSPTHLIKTRGQQVTLRCSPKSGHDTVSWYQQALGQGPQFIFQYYEEEERQRGNFPDRFSGHQFPNYSSELNVNALLLGDSALYLCASSPISGGAEQYFGPGTRLTVT.